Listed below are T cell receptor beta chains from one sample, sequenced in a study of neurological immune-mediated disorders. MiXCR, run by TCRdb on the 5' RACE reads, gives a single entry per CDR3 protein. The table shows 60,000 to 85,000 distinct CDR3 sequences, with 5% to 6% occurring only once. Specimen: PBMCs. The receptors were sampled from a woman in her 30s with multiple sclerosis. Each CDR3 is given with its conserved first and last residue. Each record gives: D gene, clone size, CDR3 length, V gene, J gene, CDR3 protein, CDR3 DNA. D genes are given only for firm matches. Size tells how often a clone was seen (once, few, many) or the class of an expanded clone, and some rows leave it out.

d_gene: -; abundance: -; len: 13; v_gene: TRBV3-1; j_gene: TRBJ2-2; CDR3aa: CASSQDLAGELFF; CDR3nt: TGTGCCAGCAGCCAAGATCTTGCCGGGGAGCTGTTTTTT
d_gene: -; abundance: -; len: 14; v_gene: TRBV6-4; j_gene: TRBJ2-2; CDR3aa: CASRPGVDTGELFF; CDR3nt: TGTGCCAGCAGGCCCGGGGTGGACACCGGGGAGCTGTTTTTT
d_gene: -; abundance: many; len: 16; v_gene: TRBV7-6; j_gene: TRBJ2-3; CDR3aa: CASSQGRVYPTDTQYF; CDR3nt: TGTGCCAGCAGCCAAGGACGGGTGTACCCCACAGATACGCAGTATTTT
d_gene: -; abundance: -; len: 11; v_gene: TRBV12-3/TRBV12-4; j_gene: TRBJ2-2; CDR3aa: CASSLKVELFF; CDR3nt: TGTGCCAGCAGTTTAAAAGTGGAGCTGTTTTTT
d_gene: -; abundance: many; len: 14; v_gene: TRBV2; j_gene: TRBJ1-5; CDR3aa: CASTEGPNGQPQHF; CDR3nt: TGTGCCAGCACAGAGGGACCCAACGGGCAGCCCCAGCATTTT
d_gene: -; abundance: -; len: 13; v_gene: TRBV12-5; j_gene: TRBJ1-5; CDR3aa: CASGPSPHQPQHF; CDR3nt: TGTGCTAGTGGTCCTAGTCCCCATCAGCCCCAGCATTTT
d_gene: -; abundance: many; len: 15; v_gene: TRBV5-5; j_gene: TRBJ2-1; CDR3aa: CASSLGPRSYNEQFF; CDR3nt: TGTGCCAGCAGCTTGGGGCCACGCTCCTACAATGAGCAGTTCTTC
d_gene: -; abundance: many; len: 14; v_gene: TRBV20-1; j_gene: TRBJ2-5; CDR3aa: CSARVSQRLGTQYF; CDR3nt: TGCAGTGCTAGAGTTTCTCAGCGGTTAGGGACCCAGTACTTC
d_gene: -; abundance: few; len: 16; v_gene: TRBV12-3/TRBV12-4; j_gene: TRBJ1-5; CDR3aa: CASSLIAVLSFQPQHF; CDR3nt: TGTGCCAGCAGTTTAATCGCGGTGCTGAGTTTTCAGCCCCAGCATTTT
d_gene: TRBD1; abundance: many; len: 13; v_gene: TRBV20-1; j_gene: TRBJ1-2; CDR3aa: CSAVMDRGDGYTF; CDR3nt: TGCAGTGCCGTAATGGACAGGGGGGATGGCTACACCTTC
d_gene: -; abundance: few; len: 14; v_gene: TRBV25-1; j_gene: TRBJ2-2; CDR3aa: CASSGYAVTGELFF; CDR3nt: TGTGCCAGCAGTGGGTATGCGGTCACCGGGGAGCTGTTTTTT
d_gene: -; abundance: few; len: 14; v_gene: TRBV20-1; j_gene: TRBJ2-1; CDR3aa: CSARALLGGHEQFF; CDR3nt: TGCAGTGCTAGAGCCTTATTGGGGGGGCATGAGCAGTTCTTC
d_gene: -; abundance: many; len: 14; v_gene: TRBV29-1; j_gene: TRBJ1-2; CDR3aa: CSVFSAGGDGGYTF; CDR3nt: TGCAGCGTCTTTTCGGCCGGGGGCGATGGTGGCTACACCTTC
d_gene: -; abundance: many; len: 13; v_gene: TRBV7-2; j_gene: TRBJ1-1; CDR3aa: CASSYTWRAEAFF; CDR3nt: TGTGCCAGCAGCTACACATGGCGCGCAGAAGCTTTCTTT
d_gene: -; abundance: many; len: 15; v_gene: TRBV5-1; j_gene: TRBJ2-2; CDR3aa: CASSLGGANTGELFF; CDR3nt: TGCGCCAGCAGCTTGGGCGGGGCAAACACCGGGGAGCTGTTTTTT
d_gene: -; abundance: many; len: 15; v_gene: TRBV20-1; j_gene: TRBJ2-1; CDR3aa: CSARPRLERANEQFF; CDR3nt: TGCAGTGCTAGACCCCGACTAGAGCGCGCCAATGAGCAGTTCTTC
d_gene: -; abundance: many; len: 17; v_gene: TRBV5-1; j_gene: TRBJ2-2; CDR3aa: CASSALTGRKNTGELFF; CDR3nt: TGCGCCAGCAGCGCGTTGACAGGGAGGAAGAACACCGGGGAGCTGTTTTTT
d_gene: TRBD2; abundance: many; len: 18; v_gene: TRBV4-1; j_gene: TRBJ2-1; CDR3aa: CASSQDSLSGGARNEQFF; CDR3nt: TGCGCCAGCAGCCAAGATTCGCTTAGCGGGGGGGCTAGGAATGAGCAGTTCTTC
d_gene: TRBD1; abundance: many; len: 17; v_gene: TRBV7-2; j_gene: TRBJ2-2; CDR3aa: CASSWPGTGYRTGELFF; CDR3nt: TGTGCCAGCAGCTGGCCCGGGACAGGGTATCGGACCGGGGAGCTGTTTTTT
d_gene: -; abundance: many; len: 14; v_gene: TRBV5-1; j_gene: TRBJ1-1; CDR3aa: CASSLYREYTEAFF; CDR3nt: TGCGCCAGCAGTTTATACCGGGAATACACTGAAGCTTTCTTT
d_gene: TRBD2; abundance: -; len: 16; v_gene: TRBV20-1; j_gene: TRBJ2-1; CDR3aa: CSARESTTSGPNEQFF; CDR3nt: TGCAGTGCTAGAGAGTCGACGACTAGCGGACCCAATGAGCAGTTCTTC
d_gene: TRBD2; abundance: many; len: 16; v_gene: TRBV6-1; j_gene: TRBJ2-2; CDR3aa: CASSELIAGSTGELFF; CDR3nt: TGTGCCAGCAGTGAATTGATAGCGGGAAGCACCGGGGAGCTGTTTTTT
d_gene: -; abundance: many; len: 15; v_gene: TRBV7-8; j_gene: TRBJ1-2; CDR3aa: CASSLAGGINYGYTF; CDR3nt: TGTGCCAGCAGCTTAGCTGGTGGGATTAACTATGGCTACACCTTC
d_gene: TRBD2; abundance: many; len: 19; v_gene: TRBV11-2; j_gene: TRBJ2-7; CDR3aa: CASSLDYRLAAPNSYEQYF; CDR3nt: TGTGCCAGCAGCTTAGACTACCGACTAGCGGCCCCAAATTCCTACGAGCAGTACTTC
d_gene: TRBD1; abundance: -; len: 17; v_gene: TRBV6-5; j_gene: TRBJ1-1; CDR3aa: CASKLSGGAVWNTEAFF; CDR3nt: TGTGCCAGCAAATTATCAGGGGGCGCCGTGTGGAACACTGAAGCTTTCTTT
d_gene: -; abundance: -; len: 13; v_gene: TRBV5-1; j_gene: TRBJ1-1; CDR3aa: CASSLGQGIEAFF; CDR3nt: TGCGCCAGCAGCTTGGGGCAGGGGATTGAAGCTTTCTTT
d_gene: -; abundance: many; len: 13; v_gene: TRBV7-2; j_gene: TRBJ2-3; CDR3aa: CASSVGFTDTQYF; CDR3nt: TGTGCCAGCAGCGTGGGGTTTACAGATACGCAGTATTTT
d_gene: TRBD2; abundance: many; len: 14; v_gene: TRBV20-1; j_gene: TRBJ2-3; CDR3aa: CSADSGRETDTQYF; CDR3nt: TGCAGTGCAGATAGCGGGAGAGAAACGGATACGCAGTATTTT
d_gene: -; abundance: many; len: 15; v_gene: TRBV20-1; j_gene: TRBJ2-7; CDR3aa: CSARDLSGHPYEQYF; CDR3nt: TGCAGTGCTAGAGATCTATCGGGACACCCCTACGAGCAGTACTTC